This TCR beta chain is from a study of blood T cell repertoires in COVID-19. Overall study: Sites across the United States, Italy and Spain contributed samples from acute and convalescent COVID-19. PBMCs, B-cell-depleted T cells, or T cells were the source of the cDNA or gDNA that made up the material.

Per the authors' pipeline: The assay estimated nucleated cells by amplifying reference gene primers. Generated by immunoSEQ multiplex PCR, the TCRdb table keeps only in-frame clones and is missing some. The DNA gave D and trimming, while V, J and clone size come from that table. The repertoire holds 120,000 to 150,000 clones, with around 89% as singletons. Followed over time, Seattle patients had been enrolled while infection was active. The CDR3 consists of 18 residues. The specimen sequenced was peripheral blood. This clonotype was sampled from a human donor with COVID-19, enrolled during active disease. The donor label of this sample is uncertain. The gene calls are TRBV21-1 and TRBJ1-2; no check of the table's D call, TRBD1, against the DNA was made. TRBV21-1 is assigned pseudogene status. Here the CDR3 DNA reads TGTGCCAGCAGCACGTGCGAGGGGGCGTCCCCAGCTAACTATGGCTACACCTTC. Protein product: CASSTCEGASPANYGYTF.